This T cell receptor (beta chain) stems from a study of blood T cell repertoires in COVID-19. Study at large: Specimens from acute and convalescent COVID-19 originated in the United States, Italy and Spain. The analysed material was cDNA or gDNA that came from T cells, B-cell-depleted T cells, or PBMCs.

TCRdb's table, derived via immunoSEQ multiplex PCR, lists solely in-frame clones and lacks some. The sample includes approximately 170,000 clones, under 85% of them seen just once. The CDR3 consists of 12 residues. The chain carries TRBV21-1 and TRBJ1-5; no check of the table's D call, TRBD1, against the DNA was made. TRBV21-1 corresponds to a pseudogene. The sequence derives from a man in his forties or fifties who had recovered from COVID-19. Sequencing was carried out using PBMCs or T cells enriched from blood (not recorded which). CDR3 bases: TGTGCCAAATCCAGGGGATCCCAGCCCCAGCATTTT. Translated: CAKSRGSQPQHF.